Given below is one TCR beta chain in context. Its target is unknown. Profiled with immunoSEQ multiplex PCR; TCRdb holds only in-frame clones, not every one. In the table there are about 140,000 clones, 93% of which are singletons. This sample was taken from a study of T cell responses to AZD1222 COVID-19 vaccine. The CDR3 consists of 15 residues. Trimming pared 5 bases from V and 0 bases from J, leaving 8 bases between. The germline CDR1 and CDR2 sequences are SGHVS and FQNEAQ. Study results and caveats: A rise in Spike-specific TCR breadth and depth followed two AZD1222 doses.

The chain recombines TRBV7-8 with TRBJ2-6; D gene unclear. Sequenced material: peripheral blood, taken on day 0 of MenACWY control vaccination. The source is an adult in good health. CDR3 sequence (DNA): TGTGCCAGCAGCCCCAGTCCCTCTGGGGCCAACGTCCTGACTTTC. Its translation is CASSPSPSGANVLTF.